This record looks at one TCR beta chain sequence and its context. What it recognizes is unknown. Sequencing was performed with immunoSEQ multiplex PCR; in TCRdb, only in-frame clones are kept and a portion is missing. The sample lists approximately 110,000 clones, about 92% occurring once. The entry originates in a study of graft-versus-host responses after intestinal transplantation. The germline gives CDR1 MDHEN, CDR2 SYDVKM. This CDR3 contains 16 residues. V lost 5 bases to trimming and J lost 7 bases, with 21 bases between them. The chain employs TRBV28 and TRBJ2-1; TRBD2 might be the D (6 bases). This receptor was identified in a human donor who was the organ donor for an intestinal transplant. The sample in question was unstimulated CD8+ T cells sorted from spleen or lymph node cells, obtained before transplant. The CDR3 DNA reads TGTGCCAGCAGTGGGTCGGAGGGGACTTCGTTAAATGAGCAGTTCTTC. This codes for CASSGSEGTSLNEQFF.